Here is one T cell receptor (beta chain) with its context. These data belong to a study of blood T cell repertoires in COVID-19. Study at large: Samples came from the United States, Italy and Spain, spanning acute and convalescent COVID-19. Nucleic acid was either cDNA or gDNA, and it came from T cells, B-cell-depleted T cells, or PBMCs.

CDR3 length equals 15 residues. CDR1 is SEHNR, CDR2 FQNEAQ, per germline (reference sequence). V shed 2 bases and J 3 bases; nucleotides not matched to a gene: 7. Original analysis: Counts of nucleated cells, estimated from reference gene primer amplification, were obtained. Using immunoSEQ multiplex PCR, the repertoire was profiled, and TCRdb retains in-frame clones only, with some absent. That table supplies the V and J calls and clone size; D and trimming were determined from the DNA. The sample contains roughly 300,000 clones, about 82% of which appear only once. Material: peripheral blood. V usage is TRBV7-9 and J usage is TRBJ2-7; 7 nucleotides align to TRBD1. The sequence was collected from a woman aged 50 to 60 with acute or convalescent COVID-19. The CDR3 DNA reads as TGTGCCAGCAGCTTACGACAGGGAAACTACTACGAGCAGTACTTC. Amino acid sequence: CASSLRQGNYYEQYF.